Listed here are 3 T cell receptor beta chains from one sample, sequenced in a study of T cells after yellow fever vaccination. From the 5' RACE reads, TCRdb called clonotypes with MiXCR, one entry per CDR3 protein. The sample records around 320,000 distinct CDR3 sequences, about 10% being singletons. The source material was CD4+ T cells sorted from PBMCs, sampled 45 days after the yellow fever booster vaccination. The receptors stem from a man younger than 35 who received the YFV17D yellow fever vaccine.

This clonotype was recorded at least ten times. V is TRBV15 and J is TRBJ2-3; a weak D match, TRBD2 (7 bases). Germline CDR1 LNHNV, CDR2 YYDKDF (reference sequence). This CDR3 has 16 residues. Trimming removed 5 bases at V and 2 bases at J, with 17 bases between. The CDR3 DNA reads TGTGCCACCAGCCGCGGGAGACAGGTTTTCACAGATACGCAGTATTTT. This encodes CATSRGRQVFTDTQYF.

The sample holds many counts of this clonotype. V gene TRBV28 combines with J gene TRBJ1-3, with TRBD1 as a possible D gene (6 bases). CDR3 length equals 12 residues. Germline CDR1 MDHEN, CDR2 SYDVKM. The ends were cut back, 4 bases at V and 16 bases at J, with 17 bases in the middle. The CDR3 DNA sequence: TGTGCCAGCAGTTCCCTCGACAGGAACAAGTATTTT. Its translation is CASSSLDRNKYF.

The rearrangement links TRBV6-5 to TRBJ1-5, with 8 bases identical to TRBD1. The J segment lost 4 bases and the V segment lost 0 bases, leaving 8 bases of the junction unmatched. The CDR3 consists of 17 residues. Germline values: CDR1 MNHEY, CDR2 SVGAGI. The CDR3 DNA reads as TGTGCCAGCAGTTACTCGGGGCCCACAGGGGGTAATCAGCCCCAGCATTTT. Protein: CASSYSGPTGGNQPQHF.